This T cell receptor beta chain emerged from a study of T-cell reconstitution after alpha-beta-depleted transplantation in children. General study points: Where some patients showed high TCRbeta diversity at day 60, it came from recipient T cells and thymic progenitors that had survived. Expanded clones from the graft, numbering several hundred, reportedly supplied alpha-beta T cells about two months after transplant.

Using unique molecular identifiers, the investigators prepared the TCRbeta library. Via MiXCR, TCRdb re-called the PCR reads, giving one row per CDR3 protein. The repertoire holds fewer than 400,000 distinct CDR3 sequences, with around 25% as singletons. This clonotype was counted at least ten times. Its specificity is not known. This CDR3 contains 11 residues. Between the trimmed V and J ends, which lost 6 bases and 7 bases, there was a span of 10 bases. Looked up from germline, CDR1 is SQVTM and CDR2 is ANQGSEA. This sample comprised PBMCs, mostly from graft donor cells, obtained 180 days after TCRalphabeta/CD19-depleted stem cell transplant. This TCR was sampled from a male patient between 10 and 17 years old who had a stem cell transplant for acute lymphoblastic leukemia, so the T cells may come from the graft donor. V and J are TRBV29-1 and TRBJ2-1; no firm D call. CDR3 residues: CSVFGLNEQFF. CDR3 coding DNA: TGCAGCGTCTTTGGCCTTAATGAGCAGTTCTTC.